The subject of this entry is one T cell receptor (beta chain). As processed by the authors: Amplification of reference gene primers was used by the study to estimate nucleated cell counts. This table comes from immunoSEQ multiplex PCR, and its TCRdb copy is limited to in-frame clones, with some not included. The DNA was the basis for D and trimming; V, J and clone size are from that table. The repertoire consists of roughly 250,000 clones, with approximately 79% occurring once and the leading ten covering about 5.3%. These data come from a study of blood T cell repertoires in COVID-19. On the study more broadly: Spain, Italy and the United States supplied samples that represented acute and convalescent COVID-19. The cDNA or gDNA used as material had been derived from T cells, B-cell-depleted T cells, or PBMCs.

After removal of 3 bases from V and 7 bases from J, the junction contained 7 bases not matched to a gene. Germline V CDR1 and CDR2: SGHNT, YYREEE (reference sequence). CDR3 length: 15 amino acids. This receptor was taken from an elderly woman with active or convalescent COVID-19. This chain connects TRBV5-4 to TRBJ2-1; TRBD2 agrees at 10 bases. Sequencing input: peripheral blood. CDR3 nucleotides: TGTGCCAGCAGCTATAGCGGGGGGCTAAATAATGAGCAGTTCTTC. As protein: CASSYSGGLNNEQFF.